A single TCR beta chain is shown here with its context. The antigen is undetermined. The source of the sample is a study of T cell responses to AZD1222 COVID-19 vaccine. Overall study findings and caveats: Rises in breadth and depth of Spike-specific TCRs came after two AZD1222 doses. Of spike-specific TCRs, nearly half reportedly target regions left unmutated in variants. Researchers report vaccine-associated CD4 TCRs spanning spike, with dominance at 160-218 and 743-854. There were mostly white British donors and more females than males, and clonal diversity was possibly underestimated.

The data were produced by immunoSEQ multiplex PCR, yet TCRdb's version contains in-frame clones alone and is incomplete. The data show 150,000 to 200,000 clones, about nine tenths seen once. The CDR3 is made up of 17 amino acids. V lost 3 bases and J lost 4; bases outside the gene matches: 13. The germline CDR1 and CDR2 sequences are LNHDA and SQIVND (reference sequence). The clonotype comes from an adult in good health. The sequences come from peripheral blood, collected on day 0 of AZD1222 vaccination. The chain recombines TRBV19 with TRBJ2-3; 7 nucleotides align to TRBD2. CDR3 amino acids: CASSMDPLADLSDTQYF. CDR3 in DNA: TGTGCCAGTAGTATGGACCCGCTAGCGGACCTATCAGATACGCAGTATTTT. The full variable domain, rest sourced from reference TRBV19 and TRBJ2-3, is DGGITQSPKYLFRKEGQNVTLSCEQNLNHDAMYWYRQDPGQGLRLIYYSQIVNDFQKGDIAEGYSVSREKKESFPLTVTSAQKNPTAFYLCASSMDPLADLSDTQYFGPGTRLTVL.